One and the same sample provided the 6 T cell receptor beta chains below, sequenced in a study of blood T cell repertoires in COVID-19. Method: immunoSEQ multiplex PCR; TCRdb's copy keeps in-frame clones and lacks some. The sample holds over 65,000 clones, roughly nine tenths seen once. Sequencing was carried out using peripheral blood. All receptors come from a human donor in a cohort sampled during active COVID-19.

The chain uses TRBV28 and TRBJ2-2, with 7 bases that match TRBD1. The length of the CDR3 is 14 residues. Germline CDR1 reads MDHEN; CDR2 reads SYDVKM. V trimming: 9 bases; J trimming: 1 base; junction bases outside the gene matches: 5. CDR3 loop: CASQGQVNTGELFF. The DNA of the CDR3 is TGTGCCAGTCAAGGACAGGTGAACACCGGGGAGCTGTTTTTT.

CDR3 in amino acids: CAISELGGGAPHEQFF. The CDR3 bases are TGTGCCATCAGTGAGCTTGGTGGGGGGGCGCCGCATGAGCAGTTCTTC. The J gene is TRBJ2-1, the V gene TRBV10-3; D may be TRBD2 (7 bases). The CDR3 extends over 16 amino acids. CDR1 is ENHRY, CDR2 SYGVKD, per germline. V dropped 2 bases and J dropped 8 bases, with 19 bases sitting between them.

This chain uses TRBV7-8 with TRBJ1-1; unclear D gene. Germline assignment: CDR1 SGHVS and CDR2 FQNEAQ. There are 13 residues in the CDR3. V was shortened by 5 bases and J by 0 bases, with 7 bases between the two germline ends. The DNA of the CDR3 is TGTGCCAGCAGCCCCAGATTGAACACTGAAGCTTTCTTT. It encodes CASSPRLNTEAFF. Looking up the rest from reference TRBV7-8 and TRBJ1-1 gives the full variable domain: GAGVSQSPRYKVAKRGQDVALRCDPISGHVSLFWYQQALGQGPEFLTYFQNEAQLDKSGLPSDRFFAERPEGSVSTLKIQRTQQEDSAVYLCASSPRLNTEAFFGQGTRLTVV.

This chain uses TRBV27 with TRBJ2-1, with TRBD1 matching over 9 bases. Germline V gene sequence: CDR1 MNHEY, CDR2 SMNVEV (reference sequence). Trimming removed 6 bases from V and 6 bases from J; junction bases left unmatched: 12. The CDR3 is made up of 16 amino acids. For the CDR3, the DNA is TGTGCCAGCAGCGCCATTGGGACAGGGCTCCTCAATGAGCAGTTCTTC. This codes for CASSAIGTGLLNEQFF.

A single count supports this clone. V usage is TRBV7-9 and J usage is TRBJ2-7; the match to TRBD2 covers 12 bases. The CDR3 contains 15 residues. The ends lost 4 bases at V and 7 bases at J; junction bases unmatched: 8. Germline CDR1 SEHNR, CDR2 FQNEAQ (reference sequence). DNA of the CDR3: TGTGCCAGCAGCTCACCGCTAGCGGGAGGGAGGGAGCAGTACTTC. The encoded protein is CASSSPLAGGREQYF. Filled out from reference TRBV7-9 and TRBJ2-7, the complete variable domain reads DTGVSQNPRHKITKRGQNVTFRCDPISEHNRLYWYRQTLGQGPEFLTYFQNEAQLEKSRLLSDRFSAERPKGSFSTLEIQRTEQGDSAMYLCASSSPLAGGREQYFGPGTRLTVT.

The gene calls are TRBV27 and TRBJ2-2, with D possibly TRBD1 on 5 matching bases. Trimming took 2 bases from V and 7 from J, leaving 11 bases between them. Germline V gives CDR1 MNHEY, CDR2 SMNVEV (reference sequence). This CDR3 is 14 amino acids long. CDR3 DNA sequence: TGTGCCAGCAGTTTACCCAGGGATGGCGGGGAGCTGTTTTTT. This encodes CASSLPRDGGELFF.